These 10 T cell receptor beta chains share one sample of origin, sequenced in a study of metastatic and nonmetastatic thyroid tumors. The entire patient cohort was treatment-naive prior to thyroid surgery. TCRdb re-clonotyped the PCR reads via MiXCR. The sample has approximately 4,100 clones, 35% seen once. The sequencing sample was made of adjacent normal tissue. These receptors were obtained from a male donor with papillary thyroid cancer or a benign thyroid nodule (not recorded which). Some clones in this sample may be carry-over from other donors' samples.

The CDR3 DNA reads TGTGCCAGCAGGATTGGAAACACCATATATTTT. As protein: CASRIGNTIYF. This chain uses TRBV6-2 or TRBV6-3 with TRBJ1-3; D is undetermined. Trimming took off 6 bases at V and 3 bases at J, with 3 bases between the two ends. Germline V gene sequence: CDR1 MNHEY, CDR2 SVGEGT. The length of the CDR3 is 11 residues.

This clone is large (0.1 to 1%). J is TRBJ2-7 and V is TRBV6-1; TRBD2 matches at 12 bases. Germline V lookup: CDR1 MNHNS, CDR2 SASEGT. V was clipped by 7 bases and J by 7 bases; unmatched bases: 17. The CDR3 contains 17 residues. CDR3 DNA: TGTGCCAGCAACAAGGCCCTAGCGGGAGGGCGACGGGGGGAGCAGTACTTC. Its protein product is CASNKALAGGRRGEQYF.

The count of this clone is one. The chain couples TRBV20-1 to TRBJ1-1; D is undetermined. The germline V gene encodes CDR1 DFQATT and CDR2 SNEGSKA (reference sequence). The CDR3 spans 14 residues. The V and J ends lost 1 base and 1 base respectively, with 10 bases between them. The CDR3 sequence is CSARVSGGNTEAFF. The CDR3 region has the DNA TGCAGTGCTAGAGTAAGCGGCGGGAACACTGAAGCTTTCTTT.

The rearrangement uses TRBV10-1 and TRBJ2-2; TRBD2 agrees at 8 bases. V was pared by 5 bases and J by 3 bases, with 11 bases of the junction left unmatched. This CDR3 region has 17 residues. CDR1 is WNHNN, CDR2 SYGVQD, per germline (reference sequence). This CDR3 is CASSRSSGRLHTGELFF. As DNA, the CDR3 is TGCGCCAGCAGTAGGTCGAGCGGGAGACTCCACACCGGGGAGCTGTTTTTT.

This clone has just a few counts. The J gene is TRBJ2-2, the V gene TRBV30; 12 bases match TRBD2. V shed 4 bases, J shed 5 bases, and the junction held 8 bases outside the gene matches. CDR3 length: 16 amino acids. The V gene's germline CDR1 is GTSNPN and CDR2 SVGIG (reference sequence). CDR3 residues: CAWIPTSGRSTGELFF. CDR3 nucleotide sequence: TGTGCCTGGATCCCGACTAGCGGGAGATCAACCGGGGAGCTGTTTTTT.

This clone has a handful of counts. The V call is TRBV11-2, the J call TRBJ2-2; D tentatively reads TRBD1 or TRBD2 (5 bases each). There are 16 residues in the CDR3. The V end lost 5 bases, the J end lost 5 bases, and 18 bases lay between the germline ends. The germline CDR1 and CDR2 sequences are SGHAT and FQNNGV. This CDR3 reads CASSLQRGRGTGELFF. The DNA for the CDR3 is TGTGCCAGCAGCCTTCAACGGGGCCGTGGTACCGGGGAGCTGTTTTTT.

The rearrangement joins TRBV30 to TRBJ2-7, with 8 positions matching TRBD2. The CDR3 extends over 14 amino acids. V dropped 1 base and J dropped 5; count of bases not matched to a gene: 7. CDR1 GTSNPN and CDR2 SVGIG come from the germline V gene (reference sequence). The CDR3 here is CAWSEAGAAHEQYF. For the CDR3, the DNA is TGTGCCTGGAGTGAAGCGGGAGCGGCCCACGAGCAGTACTTC. Supplemented by reference TRBV30 and TRBJ2-7, the full variable domain reads SQTIHQWPATLVQPVGSPLSLECTVEGTSNPNLYWYRQAAGRGLQLLFYSVGIGQISSEVPQNLSASRPQDRQFILSSKKLLLSDSGFYLCAWSEAGAAHEQYFGPGTRLTVT.

By frequency in the sample, this clone is large (0.1 to 1%). This rearrangement joins TRBV27 to TRBJ2-1; 8 nucleotides match TRBD2. CDR1 is MNHEY and CDR2 is SMNVEV in the germline V gene (reference sequence). V shed 5 bases and J 8 bases; nucleotides not matched to a gene: 8. The CDR3 has 14 residues. The CDR3 loop is CASSLRGGPHEQFF. Written as DNA, the CDR3 is TGTGCCAGCAGTCTGCGCGGGGGGCCCCATGAGCAGTTCTTC.

This clone ranks as large (0.1 to 1%). The chain uses TRBV9 and TRBJ1-2; 8 nucleotides agree with TRBD1. The CDR3 is 16 residues long. With 3 bases clipped from V and 6 bases from J, the junction kept 13 bases outside the gene matches. Germline lookup yields CDR1 SGDLS and CDR2 YYNGEE. The CDR3 sequence is CASSAGPSQGADGYTF. CDR3 DNA sequence: TGTGCCAGCAGCGCAGGCCCATCGCAGGGGGCAGATGGCTACACCTTC.

This chain joins TRBV3-1 and TRBJ2-1, with D perhaps TRBD1 or TRBD2 (5 bases each). The germline V and J ends were trimmed by 0 bases and 2 bases, with 17 bases remaining between them. The V gene's germline CDR1 is LGHDT and CDR2 YNNKEL (reference sequence). The CDR3 has 18 residues. CDR3 in amino acids: CASSQESRDPRPYNEQFF. The CDR3 nucleotides read TGTGCCAGCAGCCAAGAATCCCGGGACCCTAGGCCCTACAATGAGCAGTTCTTC.